A single sample gave rise to the 15 T cell receptor beta chains below, sequenced in a study of cytomegalovirus exposure and HLA in healthy donors (dated by TCRdb to between 2016 and 2019). Library prep was done by the immunoSEQ multiplex PCR assay. A mixture of 60 forward primers for TCR Vbeta segments and 13 reverse primers for TCR Jbeta segments was used in the multiplex PCR. The immuneACCESS repertoire file appears here via TCRdb, limited to in-frame rearrangements. These files lack a portion of the clones; in checked studies, under half of the deficit traces to unresolved V genes, and the cause of the others is not known. This sample holds more than 90,000 clones; over 65% were observed only once. The ten largest clonotypes hold nearly 0.9% of the sample. What was sequenced was PBMCs. Receptors originate from a woman between 25 and 40 years old in good health and CMV-seronegative.

This clone was recorded a few times. The rearrangement joins TRBV6-5 to TRBJ1-2; D gene unclear. V gave up 5 bases and J gave up 2 bases, with 12 bases separating them. The CDR3 runs to 14 residues. Germline V gene data show CDR1 as MNHEY and CDR2 as SVGAGI. CDR3 DNA sequence: TGTGCCAGCAGTCCCCTGACGGGGAACTATGGCTACACCTTC. This translates into CASSPLTGNYGYTF.

The V call is TRBV5-1, the J call TRBJ2-3, with D possibly TRBD2 on 5 matching bases. CDR1 and CDR2 from the germline V gene are SGHRS and YFSETQ. The ends were cut back, 0 bases at V and 0 bases at J, with 11 bases in the middle. The CDR3 consists of 16 residues. The CDR3 DNA is TGCGCCAGCAGCTTGGCCAGCGGAACTAGCACAGATACGCAGTATTTT. Its translation is CASSLASGTSTDTQYF.

This clone has a single count. The chain couples TRBV9 to TRBJ1-1, with 9 bases fitting TRBD1. Germline CDR1 SGDLS, CDR2 YYNGEE. CDR3 length: 15 residues. With V trimmed by 4 bases and J by 0 bases, 4 bases remained unmatched. The CDR3 coding sequence is TGTGCCAGCAGCTCCCGACAGGGGGTGAACACTGAAGCTTTCTTT. It yields the protein CASSSRQGVNTEAFF.

The chain combines TRBV11-1 with TRBJ2-3; weak D call: TRBD2 (6 bases). The CDR3 covers 15 residues. In germline, CDR1 is SGHAT, CDR2 FQDESV (reference sequence). Trimming removed 3 bases at V and 6 bases at J, with 16 bases between. DNA of the CDR3: TGTGCCAGCAGCTTCGGGGGACTCAACGCCGATACGCAGTATTTT. It translates to CASSFGGLNADTQYF.

This clone was counted only a few times. V gene TRBV5-1 combines with J gene TRBJ2-2, with D possibly being TRBD1 (6 bases). V was cut by 4 bases and J by 4 bases, with 17 bases left in between. The CDR3 runs 16 residues. Germline CDR1 is SGHRS and CDR2 is YFSETQ. The CDR3, as DNA: TGCGCCAGCAGCATTGCCGGGACAACGGGCACCGGGGAGCTGTTTTTT. This codes for CASSIAGTTGTGELFF.

The chain uses TRBV29-1 and TRBJ2-3, with 8 bases lining up with TRBD1. The germline V gene encodes CDR1 SQVTM and CDR2 ANQGSEA. Trimming at V came to 3 bases and at J to 4 bases, leaving 12 bases not matched to a gene. This CDR3 region has 16 residues. This CDR3 is CSVDADRVYVADTQYF. CDR3 DNA: TGCAGCGTTGACGCGGACAGGGTATATGTGGCAGATACGCAGTATTTT.

The genes are TRBV5-1 and TRBJ1-6; 8 bases align to TRBD1. Germline CDR1 is SGHRS and CDR2 is YFSETQ. CDR3 size: 14 residues. V was clipped by 1 base and J by 9 bases; unmatched bases: 3. The CDR3 protein is CASSLFRGLSPLHF. CDR3 in DNA: TGCGCCAGCAGCTTGTTCAGGGGGCTTTCACCCCTCCACTTT.

The gene calls are TRBV4-3 and TRBJ1-1; 10 positions agree with TRBD1. This CDR3 has 15 residues. Per germline, CDR1 LGHNA and CDR2 YSLEER. Unmatched junction bases numbered 8, after V lost 7 bases and J lost 3 bases. This CDR3 reads CASTLWGTGDTEAFF. In DNA form, the CDR3 reads TGCGCCAGCACCCTCTGGGGGACAGGGGACACTGAAGCTTTCTTT.

Only a few counts were recorded for this clone. V gene TRBV11-2 combines with J gene TRBJ2-3; TRBD2 agrees at 8 bases. The CDR3 is 15 residues long. In germline, CDR1 is SGHAT, CDR2 FQNNGV. The ends lost 5 bases at V and 3 bases at J; junction bases unmatched: 7. This CDR3 is CASSLAGPPTDTQYF. CDR3 bases: TGTGCCAGCAGCCTAGCGGGTCCTCCTACAGATACGCAGTATTTT.

The chain links TRBV11-2 to TRBJ2-6, with no clear D. This CDR3 is built from 15 residues. CDR1 is SGHAT, CDR2 FQNNGV, per germline. V lost 5 bases and J 0 bases, leaving 8 bases between the germline ends. CDR3 region: CASSPGLSGANVLTF. CDR3 coding DNA: TGTGCCAGCAGCCCTGGGCTCTCTGGGGCCAACGTCCTGACTTTC. The full variable domain, completed using reference TRBV11-2 and TRBJ2-6, is EAGVAQSPRYKIIEKRQSVAFWCNPISGHATLYWYQQILGQGPKLLIQFQNNGVVDDSQLPKDRFSAERLKGVDSTLKIQPAKLEDSAVYLCASSPGLSGANVLTFGAGSRLTVL.

This clone was detected a few times. The V call is TRBV30, the J call TRBJ2-1; D might be TRBD1 (6 bases). The germline gives CDR1 GTSNPN, CDR2 SVGIG (reference sequence). The CDR3 runs to 13 residues. The germline V and J ends were trimmed by 2 bases and 6 bases, with 11 bases remaining between them. The CDR3 loop is CAWSSGQFNEQFF. In DNA, the CDR3 is TGTGCCTGGAGTTCAGGACAGTTCAATGAGCAGTTCTTC.

The chain links TRBV14 to TRBJ1-1; no clear D gene. The germline V and J ends were trimmed by 5 bases and 5 bases, with 15 bases remaining between them. The CDR3 consists of 14 residues. CDR1 is SGHDN, CDR2 FVKESK, per germline. CDR3 loop: CASSLKIRGTEAFF. CDR3 coding DNA: TGTGCCAGCAGCTTAAAAATTCGGGGAACTGAAGCTTTCTTT.

This chain joins TRBV7-9 and TRBJ1-5; no reliable D call. There are 12 residues in the CDR3. The V gene lost 5 bases and the J gene lost 9 bases, with 11 bases spanning the gap. Germline V gene lookup returns CDR1 SEHNR and CDR2 FQNEAQ (reference sequence). The CDR3 DNA follows: TGTGCCAGCAGCATGAAAGCAGGGCCCCAGCATTTT. It yields the protein CASSMKAGPQHF.

The rearrangement uses TRBV7-8 and TRBJ1-2; no firm D call. Trimming stripped 1 base from V and 4 bases from J, with 7 bases between. The CDR3 length is 13 residues. From germline, CDR1 is SGHVS and CDR2 FQNEAQ. The CDR3 bases are TGTGCCAGCAGCTTAGATCCGGGCTATGGCTACACCTTC. It is translated as CASSLDPGYGYTF.

The chain carries TRBV29-1 and TRBJ2-3, with 8 bases fitting TRBD2. The CDR3 is 17 residues long. Germline-derived CDR1 and CDR2 are SQVTM and ANQGSEA. J was trimmed by 5 bases and V by 0 bases; bases with no gene match: 13. The CDR3 nucleotides are TGCAGCGTTGAAGAGCTCGGGACTACCGCGGGAGGAGATACGCAGTATTTT. Its translation: CSVEELGTTAGGDTQYF.